These 8 T cell receptor beta chains originate from one sample sequenced in a study of T-cell reconstitution after alpha-beta-depleted transplantation in children. TCRbeta library construction was performed incorporating unique molecular identifiers. TCRdb re-called the PCR reads through MiXCR, storing one row per CDR3 protein. The sample has about 240,000 distinct CDR3 sequences, 12% seen once. The sequencing here drew on PBMCs from the stem cell graft donor, taken from the stem cell graft. The origin of the receptors is a human donor who donated a stem cell graft to a child with acute lymphoblastic leukemia.

The rearrangement joins TRBV19 to TRBJ2-2; TRBD1 matches at 8 bases. The CDR3 has 14 residues. From germline, CDR1 is LNHDA and CDR2 SQIVND (reference sequence). V dropped 4 bases and J dropped 7; count of bases not matched to a gene: 5. CDR3: CASSTGGQIGELFF. The CDR3 nucleotides are TGTGCCAGTAGTACAGGGGGCCAAATCGGGGAGCTGTTTTTT.

Note on this clonotype: This may come from a read error, since a much larger clone is one base off. The CDR3 region is CASSNDVRGNRPQHF. The CDR3 coding sequence is TGTGCCAGCAGTAACGACGTCAGGGGAAATCGGCCCCAGCATTTT. The V call is TRBV27, the J call TRBJ1-5; D perhaps matches TRBD1 (6 bases). Germline V gene data show CDR1 as MNHEY and CDR2 as SMNVEV (reference sequence). The CDR3 contains 15 residues.

This clonotype was seen repeatedly, ten times or more. The rearrangement uses TRBV5-6 and TRBJ1-2, with a weak D call TRBD1 (5 bases). Germline loops: CDR1 SGHDT, CDR2 YYEEEE. Trimming took 4 bases from V and 4 from J, leaving 11 bases between them. There are 13 residues in the CDR3. CDR3 residues: CASSQGRFYGYTF. CDR3 DNA: TGTGCCAGCAGCCAGGGACGGTTCTATGGCTACACCTTC.

This clonotype was seen many times. This chain joins TRBV3-1 and TRBJ2-1; 10 bases are shared with TRBD2. V lost 1 base to trimming and J lost 8 bases; unmatched junction nucleotides: 8. The germline V gene has CDR1 LGHDT and CDR2 YNNKEL (reference sequence). The CDR3 covers 16 residues. CDR3 protein: CASSQAVSGRADEQFF. The DNA of the CDR3 is TGTGCCAGCAGCCAAGCGGTGAGCGGGAGGGCGGATGAGCAGTTCTTC.

This clonotype was seen at least ten times. This sequence joins TRBV9 and TRBJ2-1; TRBD2 matches 11 bases. This CDR3 is 16 amino acids long. Germline V CDR1 and CDR2: SGDLS, YYNGEE. Unmatched junction bases numbered 3, after V lost 0 bases and J lost 4 bases. CDR3 sequence (DNA): TGTGCCAGCAGCGTAGATTGGACTAGCGGGTACAATGAGCAGTTCTTC. Protein sequence: CASSVDWTSGYNEQFF.

This clonotype was seen ten or more times. CDR3 residues: CASSFGGSNQPQHF. CDR3 coding DNA: TGTGCCAGCAGTTTTGGGGGTAGCAATCAGCCCCAGCATTTT. The rearrangement joins TRBV28 to TRBJ1-5, with D possibly being TRBD1 (5 bases). Trimming shortened V by 3 bases and J by 0 bases, and 6 bases separated the two germline ends. CDR1 and CDR2 (germline): MDHEN, SYDVKM. The CDR3 runs 14 residues.

The chain recombines TRBV12-3 or TRBV12-4 with TRBJ1-2; 9 bases are a match to TRBD1. V gave up 6 bases and J gave up 5 bases; unmatched junction bases: 4. The CDR3 has 13 residues. The DNA for the CDR3 is TGTGCCAGCAGGGGAGGACAGGGGTATGGCTACACCTTC. This codes for CASRGGQGYGYTF.

In this sample, this clonotype turned up a few times. This chain uses TRBV4-3 with TRBJ2-7; 7 bases are shared with TRBD2. Trimming at V came to 4 bases and at J to 3 bases, leaving 3 bases not matched to a gene. Germline V lookup: CDR1 LGHNA, CDR2 YSLEER. This CDR3 region has 13 residues. The CDR3 region is CASSRGGNYEQYF. CDR3 coding DNA: TGCGCCAGCAGCCGGGGAGGGAACTACGAGCAGTACTTC.